The T cell receptor (beta chain) under discussion was sequenced for a study of Ad26.COV2.S vaccination and SARS-CoV-2 variants. The treatment: roughly 20 received Ad26.COV2.S at low or high dose, single or two shots; 5 received placebo; per-sample allocation not given. The samples were gathered on day 63 after the first injection of vaccine or placebo. This clone was observed at least ten times. There are 15 residues in the CDR3. The V and J ends lost 4 bases and 1 base respectively, with 11 bases between them. Germline CDR1 is SGHRS and CDR2 is YFSETQ. Some clones are missing from TCRdb's copy, which holds only in-frame ones; the method was immunoSEQ multiplex PCR. The sample lists about 410,000 clones; roughly nine tenths were seen once.

The rearrangement joins TRBV5-1 to TRBJ2-2; D remains unclear. Sequencing used peripheral blood, obtained in a trial of Ad26.COV2.S vaccine versus placebo. The sequence was obtained from a person aged 18 to 59 who received the Ad26.COV2.S COVID-19 vaccine or a placebo. The DNA of the CDR3 is TGCGCCAGCAGCCCCGGGTCTGAGAACACCGGGGAGCTGTTTTTT. It translates to CASSPGSENTGELFF.